The 14 T cell receptor beta chains below come from one sample, sequenced in a study of beta chain features in type 1 diabetes (dated by TCRdb to the late 2010s). Here is what the overall study found, with its caveats: In all four CD4+ subsets, TCRB CDR3 length was moderately but significantly shorter in type 1 diabetes patients.

Antigens for these TCRs are unknown. Library preparation was by the immunoSEQ multiplex PCR assay. The entire amount of isolated RNA was reverse transcribed using the High Capacity cDNA Reverse Transcription Kit, so the sequenced TCRB transcripts were expressed ones. TCRdb stores this immuneACCESS table with in-frame sequences only. Part of the clones is absent; in the studies checked, under half of the shortfall reflects unresolved V genes, and no reason is known for the rest. Present in this sample are 300,000 to 350,000 clones, approximately 13% of which were seen just once. About 0.016% of the sample is held by the ten biggest clonotypes. Sequencing was carried out using naive CD4+ T cells from blood. Sample cell subset or site, as interpreted from the label and publication: true naive CD4+ T cells. These receptors came from a woman between 18 and 29 years old with type 1 diabetes.

This clone was counted only a few times. This sequence joins TRBV21-1 and TRBJ2-7; the listed D gene, TRBD1, was not tested against the DNA. TRBV21-1 is flagged as a pseudogene. The CDR3 covers 15 residues. DNA of the CDR3: TGTGCCAGCAGCGGCCCGTGGGGCAGCTCCTACGAGCAGTACGTC. Translating it yields CASSGPWGSSYEQYV.

J is TRBJ2-2 and V is TRBV6-6; D perhaps matches TRBD1 (7 bases). V was cut by 6 bases and J by 1 base, with 15 bases left in between. The CDR3 is 16 residues long. In germline, CDR1 is MNHNY, CDR2 SVGAGI (reference sequence). The CDR3 sequence: CASRGPQGGNTGELFF. As DNA, the CDR3 is TGTGCCAGCAGAGGCCCCCAGGGGGGGAACACCGGGGAGCTGTTTTTT.

V and J are TRBV18 and TRBJ2-1; D is possibly TRBD1 (6 bases). The CDR3 has 15 residues. The germline V and J ends were trimmed by 3 bases and 0 bases, with 9 bases remaining between them. Germline loops: CDR1 KGHSH, CDR2 LQKENI. The CDR3 bases are TGTGCCAGCTCACCCCAGGGGACCTCCTACAATGAGCAGTTCTTC. Its protein is CASSPQGTSYNEQFF.

The genes are TRBV5-1 and TRBJ2-7; D is unresolved. V shed 0 bases and J shed 2 bases, with 9 bases lying between them. The germline V gene has CDR1 SGHRS and CDR2 YFSETQ. The CDR3 runs 14 residues. The CDR3: CASSLDTNTYEQYF. DNA of the CDR3: TGCGCCAGCAGCTTGGATACCAACACCTACGAGCAGTACTTC.

This clone was found a few times. The CDR3 DNA follows: TGTGCCAGTACCCCGACTACAGGGACCGGGGAGCTGTTTTTT. Protein sequence: CASTPTTGTGELFF. The chain joins TRBV19 to TRBJ2-2; perhaps TRBD1 as D (6 bases). This CDR3 is built from 14 residues. The V and J ends lost 7 bases and 5 bases respectively, with 14 bases between them. The germline V gene encodes CDR1 LNHDA and CDR2 SQIVND (reference sequence). Full variable domain (rest looked up from reference TRBV19 and TRBJ2-2): DGGITQSPKYLFRKEGQNVTLSCEQNLNHDAMYWYRQDPGQGLRLIYYSQIVNDFQKGDIAEGYSVSREKKESFPLTVTSAQKNPTAFYLCASTPTTGTGELFFGEGSRLTVL.

This clone appeared a few times. The V call is TRBV11-2, the J call TRBJ2-1; the match to TRBD2 covers 8 bases. V lost 1 base and J lost 9; bases outside the gene matches: 11. This CDR3 contains 16 residues. Germline V gene data show CDR1 as SGHAT and CDR2 as FQNNGV. Here the CDR3 DNA reads TGTGCCAGCAGCTTAGTCGGGACTAGGCGTAACGGTGAGCAGTTCTTC. Translating it yields CASSLVGTRRNGEQFF.

This clone was counted only a few times. The genes are TRBV30 and TRBJ2-6; the match to TRBD1 covers 9 bases. Germline V gives CDR1 GTSNPN, CDR2 SVGIG (reference sequence). J gave up 4 bases and V 8 bases, and 6 bases lay outside the gene matches. The CDR3 spans 14 residues. This CDR3 reads CAGGQGTGANVLTF. In DNA form, the CDR3 reads TGTGCCGGAGGACAGGGGACCGGGGCCAACGTCCTGACTTTC.

This clone showed up just a few times. The CDR3 region is CASSTRGSPFTDTQYF. In nucleotides, the CDR3 is TGTGCCAGCAGTACCCGGGGTTCCCCTTTCACAGATACGCAGTATTTT. The genes are TRBV27 and TRBJ2-3; D possibly corresponds to TRBD2 (5 bases). The ends were cut back, 5 bases at V and 2 bases at J, with 17 bases in the middle. CDR3 length: 16 amino acids. CDR1 MNHEY and CDR2 SMNVEV come from the germline V gene (reference sequence).

This chain uses TRBV20-1 with TRBJ2-1, with D uncertain. The length of the CDR3 is 11 residues. Germline V CDR1 and CDR2: DFQATT, SNEGSKA (reference sequence). V gave up 3 bases and J gave up 12 bases, with 12 bases separating them. This chain's CDR3 is CSASTTTAQFF. The DNA for the CDR3 is TGCAGTGCTAGCACTACGACGGCGCAGTTCTTC.

The rearrangement uses TRBV30 and TRBJ1-1; tentatively, D is TRBD1 (5 bases). V lost 0 bases, J lost 6 bases, and 11 bases lay in between. The CDR3 loop spans 13 amino acids. Germline CDR1 GTSNPN, CDR2 SVGIG (reference sequence). The CDR3 spells CAWSVVAGAEAFF. The CDR3 nucleotides are TGTGCCTGGAGTGTAGTGGCGGGGGCTGAAGCTTTCTTT.

The CDR3 protein is CASSLVTRDTQYF. The DNA for the CDR3 is TGTGCCAGCAGCTTAGTGACTAGAGATACGCAGTATTTT. This chain connects TRBV7-3 to TRBJ2-3, with a possible D match to TRBD2 (6 bases). This CDR3 is built from 13 residues. V was clipped by 2 bases and J by 5 bases, with 8 bases between them. Germline values: CDR1 SGHTA, CDR2 FQGTGA.

This clone has more than one count but fewer than ten. The rearrangement links TRBV28 to TRBJ2-5; 7 bases fit TRBD1. The germline gives CDR1 MDHEN, CDR2 SYDVKM. The J segment lost 2 bases and the V segment lost 10 bases, leaving 4 bases of the junction unmatched. The CDR3 totals 12 residues. CDR3: CATKQGQETQYF. CDR3 in DNA: TGTGCCACCAAACAGGGGCAAGAGACCCAGTACTTC.

The chain employs TRBV15 and TRBJ2-3; TRBD1 might be the D (6 bases). The CDR3 is 14 amino acids. Germline CDR1 is LNHNV and CDR2 is YYDKDF (reference sequence). The germline V and J ends were trimmed by 2 bases and 1 base, with 7 bases remaining between them. CDR3 sequence (DNA): TGTGCCACCAGCAGATCAGGGGGCACAGATACGCAGTATTTT. Amino acids: CATSRSGGTDTQYF.

This chain joins TRBV4-1 and TRBJ2-1, with D unresolved. This CDR3 comprises 16 residues. Trimming stripped 0 bases from V and 2 bases from J, with 11 bases between. Germline CDR1 MGHRA, CDR2 YSYEKL. The CDR3 nucleotides read TGCGCCAGCAGCCAAGAGGCGGTTACCCCCTACAATGAGCAGTTCTTC. The encoded protein is CASSQEAVTPYNEQFF.